This T cell receptor beta chain was retrieved from a study of technical replicates of blood from a few donors. The protocol was immunoSEQ multiplex PCR, while the TCRdb copy is restricted to in-frame clones and leaves out a portion. The sample has about 94,000 clones, almost 96% seen once. The source is a human donor in good health. Sequenced material: T cells isolated from PBMCs.

Here the CDR3 DNA reads TGTGCCAGCAGCCAATCTTCCGGGACAGACTATGGCTACACCTTC. This sequence encodes CASSQSSGTDYGYTF. The genes are TRBV4-2 and TRBJ1-2, with 7 bases matching TRBD1. V gave up 2 bases and J gave up 3 bases; unmatched junction bases: 6. The CDR3 spans 15 residues. Germline V gene sequence: CDR1 LGHNA, CDR2 YNFKEQ.